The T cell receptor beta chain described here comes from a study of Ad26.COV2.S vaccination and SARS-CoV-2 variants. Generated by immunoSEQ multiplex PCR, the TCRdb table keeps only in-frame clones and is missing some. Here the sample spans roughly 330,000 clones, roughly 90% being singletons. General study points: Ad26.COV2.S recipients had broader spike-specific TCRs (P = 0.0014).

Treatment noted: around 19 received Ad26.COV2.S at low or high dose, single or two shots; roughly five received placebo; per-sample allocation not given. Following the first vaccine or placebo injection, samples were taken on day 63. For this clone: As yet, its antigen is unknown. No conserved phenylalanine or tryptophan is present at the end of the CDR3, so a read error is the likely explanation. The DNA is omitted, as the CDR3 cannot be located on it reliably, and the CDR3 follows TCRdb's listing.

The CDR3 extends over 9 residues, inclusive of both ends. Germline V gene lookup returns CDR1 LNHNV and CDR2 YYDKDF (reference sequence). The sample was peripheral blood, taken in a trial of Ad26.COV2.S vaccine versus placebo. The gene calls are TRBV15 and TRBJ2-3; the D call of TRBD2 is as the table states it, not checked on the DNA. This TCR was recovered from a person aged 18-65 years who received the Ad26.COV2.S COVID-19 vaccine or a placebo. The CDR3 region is CATKGPDYR.